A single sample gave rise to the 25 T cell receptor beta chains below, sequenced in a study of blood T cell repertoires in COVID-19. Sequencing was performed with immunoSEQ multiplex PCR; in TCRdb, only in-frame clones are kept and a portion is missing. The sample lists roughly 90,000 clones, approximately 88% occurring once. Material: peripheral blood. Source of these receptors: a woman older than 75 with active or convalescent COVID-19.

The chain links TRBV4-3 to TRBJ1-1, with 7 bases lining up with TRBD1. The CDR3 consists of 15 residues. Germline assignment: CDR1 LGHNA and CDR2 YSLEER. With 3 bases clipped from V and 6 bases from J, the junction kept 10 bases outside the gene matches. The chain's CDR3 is CASSQRNRGGSEAFF. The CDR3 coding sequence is TGCGCCAGCAGCCAGAGAAACAGGGGTGGGTCTGAAGCTTTCTTT.

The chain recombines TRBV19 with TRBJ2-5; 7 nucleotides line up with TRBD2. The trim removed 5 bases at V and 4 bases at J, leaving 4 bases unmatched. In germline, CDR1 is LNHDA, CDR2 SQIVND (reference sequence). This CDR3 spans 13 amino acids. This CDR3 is CASSLASGETQYF. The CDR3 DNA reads TGTGCCAGTAGTTTGGCTAGCGGAGAGACCCAGTACTTC.

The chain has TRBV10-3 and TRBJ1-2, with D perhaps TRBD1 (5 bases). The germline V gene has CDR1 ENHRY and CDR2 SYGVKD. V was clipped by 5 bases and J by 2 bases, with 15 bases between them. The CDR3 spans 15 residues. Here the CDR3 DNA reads TGTGCCATCAGTACCCCTCCGACAGACAACTATGGCTACACCTTC. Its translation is CAISTPPTDNYGYTF.

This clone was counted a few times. CDR3 residues: CASSLRAGGSTDTQYF. CDR3 coding DNA: TGTGCCAGCAGCTTAAGAGCGGGGGGGAGCACAGATACGCAGTATTTT. This rearrangement joins TRBV11-3 to TRBJ2-3; 10 nucleotides agree with TRBD2. The CDR3 has 16 amino acids. With 2 bases clipped from V and 0 bases from J, the junction kept 2 bases outside the gene matches. The germline CDR1 and CDR2 sequences are SGHNT and YENEEA. The variable domain in full, with the rest retrieved from reference TRBV11-3 and TRBJ2-3, is EAGVVQSPRYKIIEKKQPVAFWCNPISGHNTLYWYLQNLGQGPELLIRYENEEAVDDSQLPKDRFSAERLKGVDSTLKIQPAELGDSAVYLCASSLRAGGSTDTQYFGPGTRLTVL.

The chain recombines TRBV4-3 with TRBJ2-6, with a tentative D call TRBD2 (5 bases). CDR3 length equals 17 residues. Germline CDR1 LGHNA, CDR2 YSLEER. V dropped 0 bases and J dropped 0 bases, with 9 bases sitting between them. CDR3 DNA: TGCGCCAGCAGCCAAGATGTAGGGAGCTCTGGGGCCAACGTCCTGACTTTC. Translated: CASSQDVGSSGANVLTF.

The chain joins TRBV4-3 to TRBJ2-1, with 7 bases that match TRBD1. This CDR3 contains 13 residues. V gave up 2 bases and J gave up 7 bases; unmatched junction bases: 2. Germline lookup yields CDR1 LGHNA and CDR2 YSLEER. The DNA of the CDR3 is TGCGCCAGCAGCCAATACAGGGGAAATGAGCAGTTCTTC. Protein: CASSQYRGNEQFF.

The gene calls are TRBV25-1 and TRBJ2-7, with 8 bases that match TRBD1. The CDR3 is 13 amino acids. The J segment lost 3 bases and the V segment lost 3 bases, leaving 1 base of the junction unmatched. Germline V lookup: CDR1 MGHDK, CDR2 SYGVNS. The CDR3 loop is CASSDDRGYEQYF. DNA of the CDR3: TGTGCCAGCAGTGACGACAGGGGCTACGAGCAGTACTTC.

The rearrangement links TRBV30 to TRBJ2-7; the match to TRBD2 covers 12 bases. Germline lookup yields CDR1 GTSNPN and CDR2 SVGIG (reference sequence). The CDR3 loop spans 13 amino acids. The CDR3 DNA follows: TGTTTTAGACTAGCGGGAGAAATGGCCGAGCAGTACTTC. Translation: CFRLAGEMAEQYF.

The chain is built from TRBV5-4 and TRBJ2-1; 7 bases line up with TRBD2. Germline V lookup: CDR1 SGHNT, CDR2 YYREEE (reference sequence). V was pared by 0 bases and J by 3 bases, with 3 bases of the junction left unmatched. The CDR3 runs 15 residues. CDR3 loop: CASSLGRGIYNEQFF. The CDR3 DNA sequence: TGTGCCAGCAGCTTGGGGCGGGGGATCTACAATGAGCAGTTCTTC. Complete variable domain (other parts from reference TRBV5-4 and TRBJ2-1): ETGVTQSPTHLIKTRGQQVTLRCSSQSGHNTVSWYQQALGQGPQFIFQYYREEENGRGNFPPRFSGLQFPNYSSELNVNALELDDSALYLCASSLGRGIYNEQFFGPGTRLTVL.

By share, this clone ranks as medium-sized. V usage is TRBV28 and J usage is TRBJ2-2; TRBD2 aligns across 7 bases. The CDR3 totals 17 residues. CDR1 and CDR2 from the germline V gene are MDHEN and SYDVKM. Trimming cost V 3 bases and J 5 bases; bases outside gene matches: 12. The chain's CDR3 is CASSFSPGTGGTGELFF. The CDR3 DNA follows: TGTGCCAGCAGTTTCTCACCCGGGACGGGGGGAACCGGGGAGCTGTTTTTT.

The DNA of the CDR3 is TGTGCCATCTCCCGTCAGGGACAGGGGGACGAAAAACTGTTTTTT. Residues: CAISRQGQGDEKLFF. This chain uses TRBV10-3 with TRBJ1-4, with TRBD1 matching 11 bases. With V trimmed by 8 bases and J by 8 bases, 10 bases remained unmatched. CDR1 is ENHRY and CDR2 is SYGVKD in the germline V gene. The length of the CDR3 is 15 residues.

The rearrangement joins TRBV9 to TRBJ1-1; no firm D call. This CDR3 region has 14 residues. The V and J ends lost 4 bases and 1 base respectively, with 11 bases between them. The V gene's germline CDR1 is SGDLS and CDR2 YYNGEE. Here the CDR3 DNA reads TGTGCCAGCAGCTCTCAGGATTCGAACACTGAAGCTTTCTTT. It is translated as CASSSQDSNTEAFF.

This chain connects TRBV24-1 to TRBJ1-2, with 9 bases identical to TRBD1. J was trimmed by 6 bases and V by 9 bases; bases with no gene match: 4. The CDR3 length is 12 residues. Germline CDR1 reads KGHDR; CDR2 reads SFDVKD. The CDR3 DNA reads TGTGCCACCCCACAGGGGGCAGATGGCTACACCTTC. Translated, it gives CATPQGADGYTF.

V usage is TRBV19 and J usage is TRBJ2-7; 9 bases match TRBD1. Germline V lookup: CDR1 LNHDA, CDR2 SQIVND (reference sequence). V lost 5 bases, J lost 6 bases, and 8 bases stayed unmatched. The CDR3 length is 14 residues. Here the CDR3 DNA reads TGTGCCAGTAGTCCCCGGGACAGGGTTGTCGAGCAGTACTTC. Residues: CASSPRDRVVEQYF.

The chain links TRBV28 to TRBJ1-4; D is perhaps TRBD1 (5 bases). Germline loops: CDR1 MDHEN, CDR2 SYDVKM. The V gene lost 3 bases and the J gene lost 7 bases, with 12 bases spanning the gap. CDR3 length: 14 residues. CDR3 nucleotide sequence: TGTGCCAGCAGTTTGGGGGGAGTGGTTGAAAAACTGTTTTTT. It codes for CASSLGGVVEKLFF.

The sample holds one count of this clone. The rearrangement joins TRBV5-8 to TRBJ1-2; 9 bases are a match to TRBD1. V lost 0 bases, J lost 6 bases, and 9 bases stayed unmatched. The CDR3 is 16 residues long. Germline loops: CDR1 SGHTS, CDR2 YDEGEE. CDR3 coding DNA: TGTGCCAGCAGCTTGGGGCTAAACAGGGGGCGAGATGGCTACACCTTC. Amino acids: CASSLGLNRGRDGYTF.

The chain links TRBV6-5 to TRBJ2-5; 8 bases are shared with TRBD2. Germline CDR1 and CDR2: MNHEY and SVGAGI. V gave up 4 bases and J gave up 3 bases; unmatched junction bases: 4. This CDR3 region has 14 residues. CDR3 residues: CASSSGGVKETQYF. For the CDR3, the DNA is TGTGCCAGCAGTTCCGGGGGGGTCAAAGAGACCCAGTACTTC.

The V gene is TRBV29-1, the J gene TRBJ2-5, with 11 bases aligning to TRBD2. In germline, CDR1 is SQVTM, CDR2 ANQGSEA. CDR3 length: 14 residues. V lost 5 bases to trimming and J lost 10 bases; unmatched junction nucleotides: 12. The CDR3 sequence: CSVSLAGAPGGQYF. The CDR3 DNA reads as TGCAGCGTTTCACTAGCGGGGGCCCCCGGGGGCCAGTACTTC.

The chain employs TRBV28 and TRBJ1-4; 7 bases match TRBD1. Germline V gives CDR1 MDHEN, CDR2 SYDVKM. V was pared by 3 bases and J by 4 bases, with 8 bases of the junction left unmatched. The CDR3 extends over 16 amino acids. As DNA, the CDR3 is TGTGCCAGCAGTTTCAACCCGGGACAGCGTAATGAAAAACTGTTTTTT. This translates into CASSFNPGQRNEKLFF.

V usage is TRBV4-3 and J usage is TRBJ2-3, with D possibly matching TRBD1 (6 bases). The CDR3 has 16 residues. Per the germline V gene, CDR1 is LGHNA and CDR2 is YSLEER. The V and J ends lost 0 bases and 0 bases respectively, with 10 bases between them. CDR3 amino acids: CASSQDLGASTDTQYF. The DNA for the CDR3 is TGCGCCAGCAGCCAAGATCTGGGGGCTAGCACAGATACGCAGTATTTT.

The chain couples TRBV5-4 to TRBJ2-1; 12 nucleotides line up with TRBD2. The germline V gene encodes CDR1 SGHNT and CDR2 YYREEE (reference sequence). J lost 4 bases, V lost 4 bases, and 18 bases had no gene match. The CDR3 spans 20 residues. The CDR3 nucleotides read TGTGCCAGCAGCCCGCGAGGACAGGGGGGCCTAGCGGGAGGGTACAATGAGCAGTTCTTC. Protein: CASSPRGQGGLAGGYNEQFF.

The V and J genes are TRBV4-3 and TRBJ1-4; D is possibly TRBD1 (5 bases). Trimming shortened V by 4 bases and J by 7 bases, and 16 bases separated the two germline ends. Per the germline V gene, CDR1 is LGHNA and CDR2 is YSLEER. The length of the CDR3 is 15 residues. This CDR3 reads CASSPDSGRGEKLFF. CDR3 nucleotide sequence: TGCGCCAGCAGCCCTGACTCGGGGAGGGGTGAAAAACTGTTTTTT.

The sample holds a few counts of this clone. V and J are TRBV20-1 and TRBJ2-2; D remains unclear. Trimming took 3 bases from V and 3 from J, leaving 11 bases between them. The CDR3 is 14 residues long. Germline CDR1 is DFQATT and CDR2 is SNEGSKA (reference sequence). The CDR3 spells CSASTYLDTGELFF. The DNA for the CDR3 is TGCAGTGCTAGTACCTACCTGGACACCGGGGAGCTGTTTTTT.

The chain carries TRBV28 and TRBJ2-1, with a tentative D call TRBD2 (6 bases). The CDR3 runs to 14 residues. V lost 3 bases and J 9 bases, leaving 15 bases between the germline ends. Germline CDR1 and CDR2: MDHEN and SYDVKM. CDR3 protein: CASSLEGGSFEQFF. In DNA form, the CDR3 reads TGTGCCAGCAGTTTGGAGGGAGGAAGCTTTGAGCAGTTCTTC.

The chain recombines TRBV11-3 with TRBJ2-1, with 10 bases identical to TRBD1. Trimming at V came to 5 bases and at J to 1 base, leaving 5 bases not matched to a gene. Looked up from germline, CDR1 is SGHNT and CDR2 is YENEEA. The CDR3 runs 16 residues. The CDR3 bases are TGTGCCAGCAGCACCGGACAGGGGGGTTCCTACAATGAGCAGTTCTTC. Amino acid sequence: CASSTGQGGSYNEQFF. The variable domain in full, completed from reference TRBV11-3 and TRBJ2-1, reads EAGVVQSPRYKIIEKKQPVAFWCNPISGHNTLYWYLQNLGQGPELLIRYENEEAVDDSQLPKDRFSAERLKGVDSTLKIQPAELGDSAVYLCASSTGQGGSYNEQFFGPGTRLTVL.